Sequencing of this T cell receptor beta chain was carried out in a study of blood T cell repertoires in COVID-19. On the study more broadly: Samples representing acute and convalescent COVID-19 were sourced from the United States, Italy and Spain. From T cells, B-cell-depleted T cells, or PBMCs came the material, which was cDNA or gDNA.

The authors' processing: From reference gene primer amplification, estimates of nucleated cell counts were derived. Only in-frame clones appear in the TCRdb table, and some are missing; sequencing was by immunoSEQ multiplex PCR. Clonal size and the V and J genes are those of that table, whereas D and trimming came from the DNA. The top ten hold 0.95% to 1.5% of the sample, which has over 300,000 clones, approximately 82% seen once. This CDR3 spans 19 amino acids. Germline-derived CDR1 and CDR2 are SGHRS and YFSETQ. The V and J ends lost 4 bases and 3 bases, in that order; junction bases with no gene match: 12.

The TCR sequence derives from a woman between 45 and 65 years old with acute or convalescent COVID-19. Input material: peripheral blood. The V call is TRBV5-1, the J call TRBJ2-3; TRBD2 aligns across 15 bases. This CDR3 is CASSLGPWTSGGETDTQYF. The CDR3 region has the DNA TGCGCCAGCAGCCTCGGACCTTGGACTAGCGGGGGGGAGACAGATACGCAGTATTTT.